This T cell receptor beta chain was captured in a study of post-analysis software for immune sequencing data. Unique molecular identifiers were carried by the TCR beta cDNA libraries. TCRdb recomputed calls from the PCR reads with MiXCR, one row per CDR3 protein. This table has about 500,000 distinct CDR3 sequences, around 40% appearing once. The study, taken as a whole, reports: Four or five TRBV segments, including TRBV5-6, TRBV5-1 and TRBV20-1, were more frequent in patients than controls.

This clonotype was seen a single time. What it binds is unknown. V dropped 4 bases and J dropped 2 bases, with 18 bases sitting between them. Germline V lookup: CDR1 SGHKS, CDR2 YYEKEE (reference sequence). CDR3 length: 16 amino acids. This chain uses TRBV5-5 with TRBJ2-5, with D perhaps given as TRBD1 or TRBD2 (5 bases each). Sequenced input: blood. This sequence was found in a girl under 18 with multiple sclerosis. The DNA of the CDR3 is TGTGCCAGCAGCCTGGGACCCCAGGTGTTGCAAGAGACCCAGTACTTC. It specifies CASSLGPQVLQETQYF.